Sequencing of this T cell receptor beta chain was carried out in a study of beta chain features in type 1 diabetes. Findings of the study overall: Across all four CD4+ subsets, people with type 1 diabetes showed modestly shorter TCRB CDR3s.

As every portion of the isolated RNA was reverse transcribed, the sequencing read expressed TCRB transcripts. Sequencing used immunoSEQ multiplex PCR; TCRdb keeps in-frame clones, though not all of them. The table has around 140,000 clones, roughly 10% seen once. V was pared by 2 bases and J by 8 bases, with 10 bases between. CDR1 MNHNY and CDR2 SVGAGI come from the germline V gene (reference sequence). The CDR3 sequence is 14 residues long. This clone appeared once. Its antigen is not known. The sample taken for sequencing was central memory CD4+ T cells from blood. The V gene is TRBV6-6, the J gene TRBJ1-6; the D is unclear. The receptor was derived from a man aged 25 to 45 with type 1 diabetes. CDR3 residues: CASSYVVSDSPLHF. DNA for the CDR3: TGTGCCAGCAGTTACGTGGTCTCGGATTCACCCCTCCACTTT.